The 14 T cell receptor beta chains below all came from one sample that was sequenced in a study of naive and memory T cell subsets. A UMI-containing oligonucleotide was joined by 3' ligation to the TCR cDNA template. Four PCR rounds used nested alpha and beta constant region primers plus the SP2 primer. TCRdb passed the 5' RACE reads through MiXCR, listing each CDR3 protein once. Of roughly 60,000 distinct CDR3 sequences listed, around 8% were seen once; the top ten hold 15% to 20%. The source is a female donor in good health.

Many counts were recorded for this clonotype. This CDR3 reads CASSLGQINTEAFF. CDR3 DNA: TGTGCCAGCAGCTTAGGGCAAATAAACACTGAAGCTTTCTTT. The genes are TRBV13 and TRBJ1-1; D gene unclear. The germline V and J ends were trimmed by 0 bases and 2 bases, with 7 bases remaining between them. The CDR3 is 14 residues long. Germline lookup yields CDR1 PRHDT and CDR2 FYEKMQ (reference sequence).

The V gene is TRBV19, the J gene TRBJ2-3, with 10 nucleotides matching TRBD2. Losses at the gene ends were 7 bases for V and 3 bases for J; bases not matched to a gene: 10. CDR3 length: 16 residues. Germline CDR1 LNHDA, CDR2 SQIVND (reference sequence). CDR3 in DNA: TGTGCCAGTATGGGGATAGCGGGGGGATTGACAGATACGCAGTATTTT. It translates to CASMGIAGGLTDTQYF.

There are many counts of this clonotype. The chain combines TRBV12-3 or TRBV12-4 with TRBJ2-7; the match to TRBD1 covers 8 bases. The CDR3 length is 14 residues. J was trimmed by 3 bases and V by 5 bases; bases with no gene match: 6. In DNA form, the CDR3 reads TGTGCCAGCAGTCCCCAGGACAGGGTCTACGAGCAGTACTTC. It is translated as CASSPQDRVYEQYF.

The V and J genes are TRBV4-2 and TRBJ1-2; 7 bases agree with TRBD1. The CDR3 runs 14 residues. The germline V gene has CDR1 LGHNA and CDR2 YNFKEQ. V was clipped by 1 base and J by 5 bases; unmatched bases: 4. CDR3 bases: TGTGCCAGCAGCCAAGCGACAGGGAAGTATGGCTACACCTTC. Translated: CASSQATGKYGYTF.

This clonotype occurred a few times. The chain employs TRBV20-1 and TRBJ2-7, with D unclear. This CDR3 region has 17 residues. Germline V gene lookup returns CDR1 DFQATT and CDR2 SNEGSKA (reference sequence). Trimming left V 6 bases short and J 3 bases short, with 27 bases between. In DNA form, the CDR3 reads TGCAGTGCCACAGACCCCTTTGGTGGGGTTAGACTCTACGAGCAGTACTTC. Protein: CSATDPFGGVRLYEQYF.

This clonotype was seen only a few times. CDR3 DNA: TGTGCCAGCAGCTTCACAGGGGACCACTCTGGGGCCAACGTCCTGACTTTC. Protein sequence: CASSFTGDHSGANVLTF. This chain uses TRBV7-8 with TRBJ2-6; TRBD1 matches 7 bases. After removal of 3 bases from V and 0 bases from J, the junction contained 5 bases not matched to a gene. The germline CDR1 and CDR2 sequences are SGHVS and FQNEAQ. CDR3 length equals 17 residues.

This rearrangement joins TRBV6-1 to TRBJ2-7; D ambiguous. The CDR3 runs 16 residues. Germline-derived CDR1 and CDR2 are MNHNS and SASEGT. V lost 4 bases and J 0 bases, leaving 16 bases between the germline ends. The CDR3 protein is CASSVPSGRPSYEQYF. The CDR3 coding sequence is TGTGCCAGCAGTGTACCCTCCGGACGGCCCTCCTACGAGCAGTACTTC.

The rearrangement uses TRBV20-1 and TRBJ2-1; TRBD2 agrees at 10 bases. The CDR3 consists of 15 residues. Germline CDR1 DFQATT, CDR2 SNEGSKA (reference sequence). The V and J ends lost 0 bases and 5 bases, in that order; junction bases with no gene match: 4. CDR3 in amino acids: CSARDPGLAHNEQFF. The CDR3 DNA reads TGCAGTGCTAGAGACCCGGGACTAGCGCACAATGAGCAGTTCTTC.

In this sample, this clonotype turned up a few times. The chain is built from TRBV7-2 and TRBJ2-1; no clear D. Germline-derived CDR1 and CDR2 are SGHTA and FQGNSA. The CDR3 runs to 13 residues. The ends were cut back, 5 bases at V and 4 bases at J, with 9 bases in the middle. CDR3 sequence: CASSAEQYNEQFF. In nucleotides, the CDR3 is TGTGCCAGCAGCGCCGAGCAATACAATGAGCAGTTCTTC.

This clonotype was seen only a few times. CDR3 region: CASSGAQGNQPQHF. The CDR3 coding sequence is TGTGCCAGCAGCGGAGCACAGGGAAATCAGCCCCAGCATTTT. V usage is TRBV28 and J usage is TRBJ1-5, with D perhaps TRBD1 (6 bases). The CDR3 runs to 14 residues. Germline V CDR1 and CDR2: MDHEN, SYDVKM. The V and J ends lost 6 bases and 4 bases respectively, with 13 bases between them.

The V and J genes are TRBV6-6 and TRBJ2-1, with D tentatively TRBD2 (6 bases). This CDR3 region has 16 residues. Germline V gene data show CDR1 as MNHNY and CDR2 as SVGAGI (reference sequence). The germline V and J ends were trimmed by 2 bases and 4 bases, with 15 bases remaining between them. In DNA, the CDR3 is TGTGCCAGCAGTTACCAGACTAGTGGAGGGTACAATGAGCAGTTCTTC. This sequence encodes CASSYQTSGGYNEQFF.

This clonotype was counted only a few times. V usage is TRBV12-3 or TRBV12-4 and J usage is TRBJ1-1, with TRBD1 as a possible D gene (5 bases). The CDR3 is made up of 14 amino acids. Trimming stripped 1 base from V and 2 bases from J, with 8 bases between. Here the CDR3 reads CASSLGRGNTEAFF. The CDR3 nucleotides are TGTGCCAGCAGTTTAGGCCGGGGCAACACTGAAGCTTTCTTT.

The genes are TRBV12-3 or TRBV12-4 and TRBJ2-4; D unclear. Trimming removed 3 bases at V and 6 bases at J, with 15 bases between. This CDR3 has 15 residues. As DNA, the CDR3 is TGTGCCAGCAGTTTGCTTCGGGTCCTGGGAAACATTCAGTACTTC. It codes for CASSLLRVLGNIQYF.

This clonotype was counted between two and nine times. This chain uses TRBV6-6 with TRBJ2-3, with 10 bases fitting TRBD1. This CDR3 comprises 13 residues. V gave up 8 bases and J gave up 5 bases; unmatched junction bases: 4. Per germline, CDR1 MNHNY and CDR2 SVGAGI (reference sequence). The CDR3 loop is CASWDRGRDTQYF. The DNA of the CDR3 is TGTGCCAGCTGGGACAGGGGAAGAGATACGCAGTATTTT.